This T cell receptor (beta chain) was profiled in a study of T cell repertoires in cytomegalovirus infection. Across the study: Matching HLA type, along with CMV infection, was indicated by public TCR beta signatures.

TCRdb reprocessed the reads via MiXCR and lists one record per CDR3 protein. The profile covers about 490,000 distinct CDR3 sequences, with about 25% appearing a single time and approximately 13% taken by the ten largest. The CDR3 consists of 13 residues. Germline V CDR1 and CDR2: MDHEN, SYDVKM. A remark on this clonotype: Its antigen is not known. One end of the junction fails to match germline, which may point to a read error.

Study-level results: Carriers of CMV and the relevant HLA type were discriminated by public TCR beta frequency. Dominating the ex vivo response were TCR beta clonotypes that were CMV-specific and HLA-C-restricted.

The chain uses TRBV28 and TRBJ2-7, with D maybe TRBD2 (5 bases). This sequence originates from a human donor in good health (CMV status not recorded). Some clones in this sample may be carry-over from other donors' samples. The sample was PBMCs. The CDR3 sequence is CASSLRVKGALLF. Here the CDR3 DNA reads TGTGCCAGCAGCCTTCGAGTGAAGGGAGCTCTCCTTTTC.